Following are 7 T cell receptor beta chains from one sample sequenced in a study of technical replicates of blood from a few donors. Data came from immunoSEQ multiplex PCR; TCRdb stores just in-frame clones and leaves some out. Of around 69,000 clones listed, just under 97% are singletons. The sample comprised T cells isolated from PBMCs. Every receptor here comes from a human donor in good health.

As DNA, the CDR3 is TGTGCCAGTAGCGCAAAGACAGGGTTCTATGGCTACACCTTC. It translates to CASSAKTGFYGYTF. The chain combines TRBV19 with TRBJ1-2; 7 nucleotides line up with TRBD1. Germline V gives CDR1 LNHDA, CDR2 SQIVND (reference sequence). The ends lost 6 bases at V and 4 bases at J; junction bases unmatched: 8. The CDR3 runs 14 residues.

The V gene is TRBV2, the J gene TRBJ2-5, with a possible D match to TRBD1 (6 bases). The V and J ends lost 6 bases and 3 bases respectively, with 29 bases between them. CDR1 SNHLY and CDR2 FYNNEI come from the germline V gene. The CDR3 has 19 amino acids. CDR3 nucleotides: TGTGCCAGCAGCTACACAGGGAGAAGTCGACAGAATCGCAAAGAGACCCAGTACTTC. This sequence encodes CASSYTGRSRQNRKETQYF.

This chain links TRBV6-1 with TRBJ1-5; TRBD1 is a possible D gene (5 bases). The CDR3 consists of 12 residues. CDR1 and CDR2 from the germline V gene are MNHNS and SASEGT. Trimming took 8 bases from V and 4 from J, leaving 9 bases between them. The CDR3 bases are TGTGCCAGCGGGGGGGAGAATCAGCCCCAGCATTTT. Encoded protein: CASGGENQPQHF.

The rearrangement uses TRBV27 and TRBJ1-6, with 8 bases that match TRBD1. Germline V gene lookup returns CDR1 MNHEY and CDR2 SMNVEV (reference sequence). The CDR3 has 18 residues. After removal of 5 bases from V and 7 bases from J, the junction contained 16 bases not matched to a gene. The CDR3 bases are TGTGCCAGCAGTCCAGACCTCAGGGGGCTCCAGGAGAATTCACCCCTCCACTTT. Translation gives CASSPDLRGLQENSPLHF.

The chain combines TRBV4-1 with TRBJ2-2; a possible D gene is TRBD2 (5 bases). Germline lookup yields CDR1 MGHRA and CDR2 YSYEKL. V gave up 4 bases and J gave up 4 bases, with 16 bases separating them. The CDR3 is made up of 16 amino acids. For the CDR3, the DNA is TGCGCCAGCAGCCGTAAGGGAGAGGCCACCACCGGGGAGCTGTTTTTT. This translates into CASSRKGEATTGELFF.

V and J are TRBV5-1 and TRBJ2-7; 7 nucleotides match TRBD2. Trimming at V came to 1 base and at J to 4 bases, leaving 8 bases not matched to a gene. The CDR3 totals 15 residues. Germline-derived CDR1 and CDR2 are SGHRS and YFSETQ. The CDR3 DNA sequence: TGCGCCAGCAGCTTGACGCCGGGAGGAATATACGAGCAGTACTTC. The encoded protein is CASSLTPGGIYEQYF.

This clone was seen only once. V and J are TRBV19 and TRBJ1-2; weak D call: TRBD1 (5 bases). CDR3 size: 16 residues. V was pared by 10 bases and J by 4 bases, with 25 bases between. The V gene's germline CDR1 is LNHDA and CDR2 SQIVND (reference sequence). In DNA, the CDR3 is TGTGCCACCACAACGGAGAAGCAGGGACTTCTCTATGGCTACACCTTC. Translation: CATTTEKQGLLYGYTF. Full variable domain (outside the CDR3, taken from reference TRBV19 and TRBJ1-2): DGGITQSPKYLFRKEGQNVTLSCEQNLNHDAMYWYRQDPGQGLRLIYYSQIVNDFQKGDIAEGYSVSREKKESFPLTVTSAQKNPTAFYLCATTTEKQGLLYGYTFGSGTRLTVV.